This passage covers 28 T cell receptor beta chains from one sample sequenced in a study of blood T cells in healthy people across ages. Next came a second PCR, run for 7 to 11 cycles, which used a sample-barcoded 5' primer along with a J-beta primer mix. TCRdb recomputed calls from the 5' RACE reads with MiXCR, one row per CDR3 protein. The table has over 500,000 distinct CDR3 sequences, around a quarter seen once; the top ten hold under 4.5%. Separately, the same data were catalogued under a study of T cells of mothers and their children.

Sequencing was done on a sample of blood. All receptors derive from a boy younger than 10 in good health.

The CDR3 bases are TGCGCCAGCAGCGTCGACAGGCCTGCAACTAATGAAAAACTGTTTTTT. Translation: CASSVDRPATNEKLFF. V gene TRBV5-1 combines with J gene TRBJ1-4, with a tentative D call TRBD1 (6 bases). Between the trimmed V and J ends, which lost 4 bases and 0 bases, there was a span of 13 bases. This CDR3 spans 16 amino acids. The germline V gene has CDR1 SGHRS and CDR2 YFSETQ.

The V and J genes are TRBV20-1 and TRBJ1-4; 12 positions agree with TRBD1. Germline V gene sequence: CDR1 DFQATT, CDR2 SNEGSKA (reference sequence). This CDR3 is 19 amino acids long. V dropped 5 bases and J dropped 7; count of bases not matched to a gene: 20. The CDR3 nucleotides read TGCAGTGCTTCGACTCCCCCCGGGACAGGGGGCTTTTGGGGTGAAAAACTGTTTTTT. Translation: CSASTPPGTGGFWGEKLFF.

The V gene is TRBV5-4, the J gene TRBJ2-2; no clear D. The CDR3 has 15 residues. Trimming took 2 bases from V and 6 from J, leaving 14 bases between them. The germline V gene has CDR1 SGHNT and CDR2 YYREEE (reference sequence). The CDR3: CASSFSQASSGELFF. The CDR3 DNA follows: TGTGCCAGCAGCTTTTCCCAAGCATCCTCCGGGGAGCTGTTTTTT.

This clonotype turned up a few times. V and J are TRBV5-1 and TRBJ2-7, with 11 bases that match TRBD2. This CDR3 spans 15 amino acids. Losses at the gene ends were 0 bases for V and 6 bases for J; bases not matched to a gene: 5. Germline CDR1 SGHRS, CDR2 YFSETQ. The CDR3 nucleotides read TGCGCCAGCAGCTTGGGGTCTAGCGGGAGGACCGAGCAGTACTTC. This translates into CASSLGSSGRTEQYF. Using reference TRBV5-1 and TRBJ2-7 for the parts outside the CDR3, the full variable domain is KAGVTQTPRYLIKTRGQQVTLSCSPISGHRSVSWYQQTPGQGLQFLFEYFSETQRNKGNFPGRFSGRQFSNSRSEMNVSTLELGDSALYLCASSLGSSGRTEQYFGPGTRLTVT.

The sample holds many counts of this clonotype. This chain joins TRBV27 and TRBJ2-7; 9 bases are shared with TRBD1. CDR1 is MNHEY, CDR2 SMNVEV, per germline (reference sequence). This CDR3 comprises 14 residues. Losses at the gene ends were 6 bases for V and 2 bases for J; bases not matched to a gene: 5. The CDR3 protein is CASSPGQGTYEQYF. The CDR3 DNA is TGTGCCAGCAGCCCGGGACAGGGCACCTACGAGCAGTACTTC.

The table lists this clonotype with a few counts. The rearrangement joins TRBV6-5 to TRBJ1-2, with TRBD1 as a possible D gene (5 bases). Germline CDR1 reads MNHEY; CDR2 reads SVGAGI. This CDR3 contains 13 residues. V was shortened by 5 bases and J by 3 bases, with 10 bases between the two germline ends. The chain's CDR3 is CASSAGAHYGYTF. The CDR3 coding sequence is TGTGCCAGCAGTGCCGGGGCTCACTATGGCTACACCTTC.

The V gene is TRBV6-1, the J gene TRBJ1-5, with 10 bases matching TRBD1. Germline trimming cut 7 bases from V and 5 bases from J; bases unmatched to any gene: 5. Looked up from germline, CDR1 is MNHNS and CDR2 is SASEGT. The CDR3 is 14 amino acids. The CDR3 spells CASTTGGFDQPQHF. CDR3 nucleotides: TGTGCCAGCACGACAGGGGGCTTCGATCAGCCCCAGCATTTT.

V is TRBV5-1 and J is TRBJ2-5; 12 bases agree with TRBD2. The CDR3 loop spans 17 amino acids. Germline CDR1 is SGHRS and CDR2 is YFSETQ. Trimming took 4 bases from V and 5 from J; bases not matched to a gene: 12. The CDR3, as DNA: TGCGCCAGCAGCACATCGCGACTAGCGGGGGTCGGGGAGACCCAGTACTTC. It encodes CASSTSRLAGVGETQYF.

This chain joins TRBV27 and TRBJ2-1; D assignment may be TRBD1 or TRBD2 (6 bases each). The germline V gene has CDR1 MNHEY and CDR2 SMNVEV (reference sequence). The CDR3 sequence is 16 residues long. Trimming removed 6 bases from V and 2 bases from J, with 17 bases in between. The CDR3 here is CASSIQVGGPYNEQFF. As DNA, the CDR3 is TGTGCCAGCAGCATTCAAGTGGGGGGCCCCTACAATGAGCAGTTCTTC.

This clonotype was found a few times. The rearrangement joins TRBV6-5 to TRBJ2-1, with D possibly being TRBD2 (6 bases). Germline values: CDR1 MNHEY, CDR2 SVGAGI. The CDR3 is 16 amino acids. Trimming removed 0 bases at V and 1 base at J, with 10 bases between. CDR3 in DNA: TGTGCCAGCAGTTACTCGGGCGGGGTTTCCTACAATGAGCAGTTCTTC. Amino acid sequence: CASSYSGGVSYNEQFF.

J is TRBJ2-7 and V is TRBV4-1, with no clear D. Trimming left V 0 bases short and J 2 bases short, with 8 bases between. The CDR3 is made up of 14 amino acids. Germline CDR1 is MGHRA and CDR2 is YSYEKL. The CDR3 protein is CASSQEDGPYEQYF. CDR3 nucleotides: TGCGCCAGCAGCCAAGAAGACGGACCCTACGAGCAGTACTTC.

The V call is TRBV7-2, the J call TRBJ2-3; maybe TRBD2 (6 bases). The CDR3 consists of 17 residues. Trimming took 1 base from V and 5 from J, leaving 19 bases between them. Germline V gene data show CDR1 as SGHTA and CDR2 as FQGNSA. Here the CDR3 reads CASSLVERVSYRDTQYF. The CDR3 nucleotides read TGTGCCAGCAGCTTAGTTGAGCGGGTTTCATATCGAGATACGCAGTATTTT.

The V gene is TRBV9, the J gene TRBJ2-7; a weak D match, TRBD2 (5 bases). Trimming cost V 3 bases and J 5 bases, with 15 bases left between them. Germline V lookup: CDR1 SGDLS, CDR2 YYNGEE. This CDR3 comprises 14 residues. For the CDR3, the DNA is TGTGCCAGCAGCGCTACTAGTACACGGCACGAGCAGTACTTC. This encodes CASSATSTRHEQYF.

CDR3 amino acids: CATSLRWGVRYEQYF. Here the CDR3 DNA reads TGTGCCACCAGCCTCAGGTGGGGGGTTAGGTACGAGCAGTACTTC. The chain is built from TRBV15 and TRBJ2-7; maybe TRBD2 (6 bases). This CDR3 spans 15 amino acids. Trimming pared 5 bases from V and 4 bases from J, leaving 18 bases between. Germline-derived CDR1 and CDR2 are LNHNV and YYDKDF (reference sequence).

V gene TRBV5-5 combines with J gene TRBJ1-1, with no clear D. The germline V gene encodes CDR1 SGHKS and CDR2 YYEKEE (reference sequence). The CDR3 totals 13 residues. Trimming stripped 1 base from V and 2 bases from J, with 6 bases between. The CDR3 nucleotides are TGTGCCAGCAGCTTGACAGATAACACTGAAGCTTTCTTT. This encodes CASSLTDNTEAFF.

This clonotype has more than one count but fewer than ten. The chain carries TRBV4-1 and TRBJ2-1; 7 positions agree with TRBD1. Germline CDR1 and CDR2: MGHRA and YSYEKL. With V trimmed by 1 base and J by 2 bases, 2 bases remained unmatched. The CDR3 has 15 residues. As DNA, the CDR3 is TGCGCCAGCAGCCAAGGGGGACAGCCCTACAATGAGCAGTTCTTC. Amino acid sequence: CASSQGGQPYNEQFF.

This clonotype was observed a handful of times. V gene TRBV7-9 combines with J gene TRBJ1-1; D possibly corresponds to TRBD1 (5 bases). V shed 1 base and J shed 1 base, with 10 bases lying between them. The CDR3 totals 15 residues. Per the germline V gene, CDR1 is SEHNR and CDR2 is FQNEAQ (reference sequence). For the CDR3, the DNA is TGTGCCAGCAGCTTAGACGGCGGGGGGAACACTGAAGCTTTCTTT. Amino acid sequence: CASSLDGGGNTEAFF.

This clonotype came up a few times. This chain joins TRBV7-6 and TRBJ2-7; tentatively, D is TRBD2 (6 bases). Trimming shortened V by 2 bases and J by 6 bases, and 17 bases separated the two germline ends. The CDR3 contains 15 residues. CDR1 is SGHVS, CDR2 FNYEAQ, per germline. CDR3 nucleotide sequence: TGTGCCAGCAGCTTAATGGGACTGGGCGAGGCCGAGCAGTACTTC. Translating gives CASSLMGLGEAEQYF.

The chain uses TRBV7-2 and TRBJ2-3; D gene uncertain. The CDR3 runs 15 residues. Germline CDR1 SGHTA, CDR2 FQGNSA. Trimming shortened V by 2 bases and J by 2 bases, and 11 bases separated the two germline ends. The CDR3 reads CASSLSRSTTDTQYF. For the CDR3, the DNA is TGTGCCAGCAGCTTAAGTCGGAGTACCACAGATACGCAGTATTTT.

V and J are TRBV12-3 or TRBV12-4 and TRBJ2-5, with TRBD2 matching over 8 bases. The J call may be incorrect, as the DNA end agrees better with TRBJ2-1. The CDR3 totals 15 residues. CDR3 bases: TGTGCCAGCAGTTCCCCGGGAGGGGTATACAATGAGCAGTTCTTC. Protein sequence: CASSSPGGVYNEQFF.

The CDR3 loop is CASSLELAGSETQYF. DNA of the CDR3: TGCGCCAGCAGCTTGGAGCTAGCGGGGTCTGAGACCCAGTACTTC. This rearrangement joins TRBV5-1 to TRBJ2-5; 9 bases line up with TRBD2. V dropped 0 bases and J dropped 5; count of bases not matched to a gene: 5. Germline CDR1 reads SGHRS; CDR2 reads YFSETQ. The CDR3 is 15 residues long. Full variable domain (outside the CDR3, taken from reference TRBV5-1 and TRBJ2-5): KAGVTQTPRYLIKTRGQQVTLSCSPISGHRSVSWYQQTPGQGLQFLFEYFSETQRNKGNFPGRFSGRQFSNSRSEMNVSTLELGDSALYLCASSLELAGSETQYFGPGTRLLVL.

V usage is TRBV11-2 and J usage is TRBJ1-2; weak D call: TRBD1 (5 bases). The CDR3 runs 15 residues. V gave up 5 bases and J gave up 4 bases, with 17 bases separating them. Germline lookup yields CDR1 SGHAT and CDR2 FQNNGV. The DNA of the CDR3 is TGTGCCAGCAGCGAACCCAGGGACCCGGGCTATGGCTACACCTTC. This codes for CASSEPRDPGYGYTF. Full variable domain (rest looked up from reference TRBV11-2 and TRBJ1-2): EAGVAQSPRYKIIEKRQSVAFWCNPISGHATLYWYQQILGQGPKLLIQFQNNGVVDDSQLPKDRFSAERLKGVDSTLKIQPAKLEDSAVYLCASSEPRDPGYGYTFGSGTRLTVV.

The chain has TRBV20-1 and TRBJ1-3, with D perhaps matching TRBD1 (6 bases). CDR1 is DFQATT, CDR2 SNEGSKA, per germline (reference sequence). Trimming left V 6 bases short and J 0 bases short, with 9 bases between. This CDR3 contains 13 residues. This CDR3 reads CSAGGGSGNTIYF. In nucleotides, the CDR3 is TGCAGTGCAGGGGGGGGCTCTGGAAACACCATATATTTT.

This clonotype was seen at least ten times. CDR3 amino acids: CASVPYRTVGEQYF. CDR3 coding DNA: TGTGCCAGCGTACCCTACAGGACCGTCGGCGAGCAGTACTTC. The gene calls are TRBV7-2 and TRBJ2-7; a possible D gene is TRBD1 (5 bases). Between the trimmed V and J ends, which lost 8 bases and 6 bases, there was a span of 20 bases. The CDR3 runs to 14 residues. The germline gives CDR1 SGHTA, CDR2 FQGNSA.

The rearrangement uses TRBV13 and TRBJ2-7; 12 positions match TRBD2. Per the germline V gene, CDR1 is PRHDT and CDR2 is FYEKMQ (reference sequence). J lost 0 bases, V lost 4 bases, and 4 bases had no gene match. The CDR3 has 16 residues. CDR3 sequence reads: CASSYGLAGPSYEQYV. The CDR3 DNA reads as TGTGCCAGCAGCTACGGACTAGCGGGGCCCTCCTACGAGCAGTACGTC.

This clonotype has at least ten counts. The chain has TRBV3-1 and TRBJ1-2; perhaps TRBD1 as D (5 bases). The V end lost 1 base, the J end lost 5 bases, and 17 bases lay between the germline ends. Germline V gene data show CDR1 as LGHDT and CDR2 as YNNKEL (reference sequence). The CDR3 consists of 16 residues. CDR3 sequence: CASSQGSARPGYGYTF. DNA of the CDR3: TGTGCCAGCAGCCAAGGGTCGGCTAGGCCAGGGTATGGCTACACCTTC.

The genes are TRBV20-1 and TRBJ1-1; no definite D call. Germline loops: CDR1 DFQATT, CDR2 SNEGSKA (reference sequence). V was trimmed by 3 bases and J by 4 bases, leaving 30 bases between them. This CDR3 contains 19 residues. The DNA for the CDR3 is TGCAGTGCTAGGTCGGAGAGGAAAGTGGGTAAGGAGGGTAGCACTGAAGCTTTCTTT. Protein product: CSARSERKVGKEGSTEAFF.

In its sample, this clonotype was seen many times. The rearrangement uses TRBV4-1 and TRBJ2-1; 8 bases line up with TRBD2. The CDR3 has 17 residues. Germline V gives CDR1 MGHRA, CDR2 YSYEKL. The junction had 12 bases not matched to a gene; V was cut back by 2 bases and J by 6 bases. The chain's CDR3 is CASSQWGLEYEGNEQFF. DNA of the CDR3: TGCGCCAGCAGCCAATGGGGACTAGAATATGAAGGCAATGAGCAGTTCTTC.